The sequence of this TCR beta chain was determined in a study of blood T cell repertoires in COVID-19. Study overall: Acute and convalescent COVID-19 samples came from the United States, Italy and Spain.

Per the germline V gene, CDR1 is MNHEY and CDR2 is SMNVEV (reference sequence). The V segment lost 6 bases and the J segment 4 bases; nucleotides outside the gene matches: 11. The CDR3 has 15 amino acids. Authors' data handling: Amplification with reference gene primers provided the estimates of nucleated cell counts. Profiled with immunoSEQ multiplex PCR; TCRdb holds only in-frame clones, not every one. That table furnishes V, J and clone size, whereas the DNA furnished D and trimming. The data show about 140,000 clones, 75% to 85% seen once. The gene calls are TRBV27 and TRBJ2-7, with 8 bases aligning to TRBD1. The clonotype originates from a woman of 80 years or more with acute or convalescent COVID-19. The specimen sequenced was peripheral blood. The CDR3 coding sequence is TGTGCCAGCAGACGAGGACAGGGTGAGTGGTACGAGCAGTACTTC. Translated, it gives CASRRGQGEWYEQYF.